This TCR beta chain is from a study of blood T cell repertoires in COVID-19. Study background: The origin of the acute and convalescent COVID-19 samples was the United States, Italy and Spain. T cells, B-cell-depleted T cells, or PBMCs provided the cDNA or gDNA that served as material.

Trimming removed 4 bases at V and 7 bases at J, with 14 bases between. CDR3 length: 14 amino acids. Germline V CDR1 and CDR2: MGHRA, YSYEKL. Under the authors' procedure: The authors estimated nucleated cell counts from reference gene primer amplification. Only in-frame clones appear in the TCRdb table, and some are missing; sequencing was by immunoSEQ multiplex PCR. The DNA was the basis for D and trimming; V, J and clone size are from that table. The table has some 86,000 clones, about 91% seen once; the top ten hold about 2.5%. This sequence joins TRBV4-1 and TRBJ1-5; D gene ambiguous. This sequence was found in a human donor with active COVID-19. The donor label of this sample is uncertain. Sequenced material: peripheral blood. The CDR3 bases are TGCGCCAGCAGCCCGATATCTGGCGGGCAGCCCCAGCATTTT. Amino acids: CASSPISGGQPQHF.